This passage covers 3 T cell receptor beta chains from one sample sequenced in a study of T cells in Graves' hyperthyroidism and ophthalmopathy. It was RNA transcripts that yielded the amplified TCR beta CDR3 regions. Using the HTBI primer set, a first-round RT-PCR was run on the TCR CDR3. MiXCR, run by TCRdb on the multiplex PCR reads, gives a single entry per CDR3 protein. Among approximately 620,000 distinct CDR3 sequences, 16% were seen once, and the ten largest hold roughly 3.4%. The sample was blood. The receptors derive from a woman in her thirties or forties with Graves' ophthalmopathy.

This clonotype was recorded many times. V and J are TRBV30 and TRBJ2-7; 10 nucleotides match TRBD2. The V and J ends lost 4 bases and 6 bases, in that order; junction bases with no gene match: 6. Germline loops: CDR1 GTSNPN, CDR2 SVGIG (reference sequence). This CDR3 is built from 13 residues. The CDR3 sequence: CAWTSGGTREQYF. The DNA for the CDR3 is TGTGCCTGGACTAGCGGGGGAACTCGCGAGCAGTACTTC.

This chain's CDR3 is CASRPGTSGYSPYEQYF. The CDR3 region has the DNA TGCGCCAGCAGACCCGGGACTAGCGGATACAGCCCCTACGAGCAGTACTTC. The chain employs TRBV5-1 and TRBJ2-7; TRBD2 agrees at 11 bases. Germline V gene data show CDR1 as SGHRS and CDR2 as YFSETQ. V trimming: 5 bases; J trimming: 2 bases; junction bases outside the gene matches: 12. This CDR3 contains 17 residues. The entire variable domain, with the rest obtained from reference TRBV5-1 and TRBJ2-7, is as follows: KAGVTQTPRYLIKTRGQQVTLSCSPISGHRSVSWYQQTPGQGLQFLFEYFSETQRNKGNFPGRFSGRQFSNSRSEMNVSTLELGDSALYLCASRPGTSGYSPYEQYFGPGTRLTVT.

As concerns this clonotype: Given a much more abundant clone one base away, this may be a read error. This chain joins TRBV20-1 and TRBJ2-7; D tentatively reads TRBD1 or TRBD2 (6 bases each). This CDR3 spans 14 amino acids. The germline gives CDR1 DFQATT, CDR2 SNEGSKA (reference sequence). Trimming took 8 bases from V and 7 from J, leaving 24 bases between them. The CDR3 is CSPKEGGRTGEQYF. The CDR3 DNA reads as TGCAGTCCCAAGGAGGGGGGAAGGACCGGAGAGCAGTACTTC.